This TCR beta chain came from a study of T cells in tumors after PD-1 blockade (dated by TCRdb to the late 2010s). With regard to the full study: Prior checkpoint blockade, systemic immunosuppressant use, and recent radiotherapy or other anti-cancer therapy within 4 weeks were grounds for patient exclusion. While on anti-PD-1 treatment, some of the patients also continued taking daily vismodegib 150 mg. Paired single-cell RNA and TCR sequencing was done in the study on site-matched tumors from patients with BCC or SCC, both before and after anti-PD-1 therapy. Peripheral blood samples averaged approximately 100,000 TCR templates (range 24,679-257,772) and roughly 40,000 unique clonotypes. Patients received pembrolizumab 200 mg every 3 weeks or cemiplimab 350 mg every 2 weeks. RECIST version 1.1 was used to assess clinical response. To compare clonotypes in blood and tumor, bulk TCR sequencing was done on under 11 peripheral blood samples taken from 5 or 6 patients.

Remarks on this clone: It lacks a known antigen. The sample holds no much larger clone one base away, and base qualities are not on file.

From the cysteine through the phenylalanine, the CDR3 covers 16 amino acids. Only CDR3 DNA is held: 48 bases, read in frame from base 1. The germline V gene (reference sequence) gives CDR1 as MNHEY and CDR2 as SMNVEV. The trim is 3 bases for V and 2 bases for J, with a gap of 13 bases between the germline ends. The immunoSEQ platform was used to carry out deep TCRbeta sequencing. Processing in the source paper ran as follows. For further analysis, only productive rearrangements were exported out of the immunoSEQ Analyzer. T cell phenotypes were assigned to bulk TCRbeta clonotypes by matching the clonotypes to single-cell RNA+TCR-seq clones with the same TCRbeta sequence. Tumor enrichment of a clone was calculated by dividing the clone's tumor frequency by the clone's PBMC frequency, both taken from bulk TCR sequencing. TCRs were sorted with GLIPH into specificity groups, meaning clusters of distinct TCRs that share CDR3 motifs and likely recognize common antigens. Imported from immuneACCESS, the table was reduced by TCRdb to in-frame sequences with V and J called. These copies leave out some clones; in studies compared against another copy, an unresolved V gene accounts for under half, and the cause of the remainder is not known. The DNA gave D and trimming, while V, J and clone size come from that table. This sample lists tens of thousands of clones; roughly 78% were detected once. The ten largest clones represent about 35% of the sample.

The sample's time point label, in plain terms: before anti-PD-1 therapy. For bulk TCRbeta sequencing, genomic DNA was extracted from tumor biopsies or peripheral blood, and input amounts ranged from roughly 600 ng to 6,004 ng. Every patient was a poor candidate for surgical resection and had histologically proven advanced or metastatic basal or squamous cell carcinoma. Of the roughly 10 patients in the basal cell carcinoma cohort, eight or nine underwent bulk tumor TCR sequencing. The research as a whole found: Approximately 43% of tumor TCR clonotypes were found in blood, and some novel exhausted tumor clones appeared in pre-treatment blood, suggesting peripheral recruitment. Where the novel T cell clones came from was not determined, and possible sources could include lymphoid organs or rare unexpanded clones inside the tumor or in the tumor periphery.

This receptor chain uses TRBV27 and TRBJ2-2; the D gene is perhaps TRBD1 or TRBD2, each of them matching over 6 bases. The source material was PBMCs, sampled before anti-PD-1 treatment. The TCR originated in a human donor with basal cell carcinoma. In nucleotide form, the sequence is TGTGCCAGCAGTTTCCTAGGGGGGTTTAACACCGGGGAGCTGTTTTTT. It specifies CASSFLGGFNTGELFF.